One T cell receptor beta chain is described in this entry. Its target is unknown. These data originate in a study of human thymus T cells. Study-level findings and limits: The related literature has documented a marked overlap of thymic repertoires among unrelated individuals.

Here immunoSEQ multiplex PCR was the method, and the copy in TCRdb shows in-frame clones only, minus some. The sample comprises some 78,000 clones, 95% to 98% of which are singletons, and 0.025% to 0.035% rests with the top ten. The junction had 7 bases not matched to a gene; V was cut back by 8 bases and J by 3 bases. CDR1 MDHEN and CDR2 SYDVKM come from the germline V gene. This CDR3 is 14 amino acids long. During corrective heart surgery, resections were taken, and the thymus tissue came from them. Each of the donors was a healthy Finnish infant who was undergoing open corrective cardiac surgery for congenital heart defects.

The source material was thymus tissue. This chain uses TRBV28 with TRBJ1-2; 9 bases are a match to TRBD1. The receptor comes from a boy in the first two years of life with a congenital heart defect but otherwise immunologically healthy. CDR3 nucleotide sequence: TGTGCCAGCGGGGAACAGGGGGCTCACTATGGCTACACCTTC. Translated, it gives CASGEQGAHYGYTF.